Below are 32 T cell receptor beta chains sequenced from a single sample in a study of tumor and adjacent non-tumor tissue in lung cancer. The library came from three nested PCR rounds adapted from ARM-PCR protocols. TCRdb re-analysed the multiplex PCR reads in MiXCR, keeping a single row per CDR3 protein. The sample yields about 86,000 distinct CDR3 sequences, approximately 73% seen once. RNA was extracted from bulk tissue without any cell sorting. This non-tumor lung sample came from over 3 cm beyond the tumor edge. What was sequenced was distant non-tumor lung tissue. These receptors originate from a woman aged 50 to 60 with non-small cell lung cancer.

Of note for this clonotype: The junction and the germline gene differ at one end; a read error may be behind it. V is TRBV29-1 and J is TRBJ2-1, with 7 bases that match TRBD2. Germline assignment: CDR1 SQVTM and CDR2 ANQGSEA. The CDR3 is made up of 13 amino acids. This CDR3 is CSAQGLTDNKQFF. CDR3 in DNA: TGCAGCGCTCAGGGACTAACGGACAATAAGCAGTTCTTC.

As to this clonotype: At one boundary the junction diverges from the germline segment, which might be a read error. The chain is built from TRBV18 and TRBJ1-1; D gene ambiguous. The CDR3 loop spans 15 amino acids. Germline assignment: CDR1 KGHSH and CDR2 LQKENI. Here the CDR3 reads CASSGGADTVSEAFF. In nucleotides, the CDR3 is TGTGCCAGCTCCGGCGGAGCAGACACCGTCTCTGAAGCTTTTTTT.

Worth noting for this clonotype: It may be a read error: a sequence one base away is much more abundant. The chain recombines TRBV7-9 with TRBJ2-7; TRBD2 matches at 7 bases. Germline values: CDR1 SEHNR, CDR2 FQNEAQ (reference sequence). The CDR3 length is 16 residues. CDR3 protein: CASSLSRDYPSYELYF. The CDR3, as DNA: TGTGCCAGCAGCTTAAGTCGGGACTACCCCTCCTACGAGCTGTACTTC.

The chain's CDR3 is CLSSSRLEGDTQYF. Written as DNA, the CDR3 is TGTCTCAGCAGTTCGCGCCTAGAGGGAGATACGCAGTATTTT. This chain connects TRBV5-6 to TRBJ2-3; a possible D gene is TRBD2 (5 bases). CDR1 is SGHDT, CDR2 YYEEEE, per germline. The CDR3 is 14 amino acids.

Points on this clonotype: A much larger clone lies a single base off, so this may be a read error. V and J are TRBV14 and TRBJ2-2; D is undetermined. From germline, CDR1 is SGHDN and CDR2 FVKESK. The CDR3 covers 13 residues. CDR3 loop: CPSSPRTAGELFF. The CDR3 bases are TGTCCCAGCAGCCCCCGGACGGCGGGGGAGCTGTTTTTT.

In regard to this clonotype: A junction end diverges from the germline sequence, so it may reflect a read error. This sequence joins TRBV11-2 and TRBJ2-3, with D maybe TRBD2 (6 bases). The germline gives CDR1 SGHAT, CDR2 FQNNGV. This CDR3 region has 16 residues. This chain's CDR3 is CASSLPGQLATDTQYF. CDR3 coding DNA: TGTGCCAGCAGCTTGCCGGGCCAGCTAGCGACAGATACGCAGTATTTC.

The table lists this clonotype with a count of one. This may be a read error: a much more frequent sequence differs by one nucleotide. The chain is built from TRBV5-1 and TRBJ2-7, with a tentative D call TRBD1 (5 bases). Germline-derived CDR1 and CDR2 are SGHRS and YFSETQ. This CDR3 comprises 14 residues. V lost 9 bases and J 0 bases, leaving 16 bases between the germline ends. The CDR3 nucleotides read TGCGCCACCCCGGCAGGGAAGAACTCCTACGAGCAGTACTTC. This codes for CATPAGKNSYEQYF.

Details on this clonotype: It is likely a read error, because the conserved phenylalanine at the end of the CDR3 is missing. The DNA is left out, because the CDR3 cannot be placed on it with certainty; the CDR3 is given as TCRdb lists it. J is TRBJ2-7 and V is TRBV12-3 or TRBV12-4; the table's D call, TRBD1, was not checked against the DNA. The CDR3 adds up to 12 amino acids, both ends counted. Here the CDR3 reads CASRGQTYEQYL.

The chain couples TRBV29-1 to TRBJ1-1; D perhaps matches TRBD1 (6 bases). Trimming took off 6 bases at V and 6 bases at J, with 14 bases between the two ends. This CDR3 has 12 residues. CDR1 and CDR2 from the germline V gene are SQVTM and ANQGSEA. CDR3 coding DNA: TGCAGCGTCCAAACAGGGACCGCTGAAGCTTTCTTT. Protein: CSVQTGTAEAFF.

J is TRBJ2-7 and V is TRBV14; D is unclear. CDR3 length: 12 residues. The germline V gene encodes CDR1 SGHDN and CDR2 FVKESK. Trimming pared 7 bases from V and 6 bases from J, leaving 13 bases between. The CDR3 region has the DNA TGTGCCAGCATTCAAGTGTACCGCGAGCAGTACTTC. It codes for CASIQVYREQYF. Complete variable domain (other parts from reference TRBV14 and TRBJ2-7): EAGVTQFPSHSVIEKGQTVTLRCDPISGHDNLYWYRRVMGKEIKFLLHFVKESKQDESGMPNNRFLAERTGGTYSTLKVQPAELEDSGVYFCASIQVYREQYFGPGTRLTVT.

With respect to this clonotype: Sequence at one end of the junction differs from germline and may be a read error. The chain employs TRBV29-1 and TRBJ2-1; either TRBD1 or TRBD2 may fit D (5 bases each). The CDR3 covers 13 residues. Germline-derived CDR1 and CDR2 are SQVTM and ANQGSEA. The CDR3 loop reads CSVEGVRTGEQSF. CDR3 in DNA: TGCAGCGTTGAGGGGGTTAGGACTGGTGAGCAGTCCTTC.

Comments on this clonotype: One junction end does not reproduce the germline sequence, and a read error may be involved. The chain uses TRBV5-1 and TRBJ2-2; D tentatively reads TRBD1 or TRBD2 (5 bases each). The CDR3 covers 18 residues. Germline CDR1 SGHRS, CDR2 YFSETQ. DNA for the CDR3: TGCGCCAGCAGCTTCAGCCTAACAGGCCCAACGAACACCGGGGAGCTATTTTTT. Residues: CASSFSLTGPTNTGELFF.

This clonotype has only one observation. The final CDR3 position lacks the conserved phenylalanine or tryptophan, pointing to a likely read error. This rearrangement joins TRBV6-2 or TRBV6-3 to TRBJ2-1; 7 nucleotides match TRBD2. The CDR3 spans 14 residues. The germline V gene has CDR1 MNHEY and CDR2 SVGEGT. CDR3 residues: CSSSYWTSYNEQFL. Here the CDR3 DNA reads TGTTCCAGCAGTTACTGGACTAGTTACAATGAGCAGTTCTTA.

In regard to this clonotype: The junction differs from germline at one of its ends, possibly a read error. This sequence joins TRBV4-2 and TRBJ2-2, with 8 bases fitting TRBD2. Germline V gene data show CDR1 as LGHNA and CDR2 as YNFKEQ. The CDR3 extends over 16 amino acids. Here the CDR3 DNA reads TGTGCCAGCAGCCTAACCGGGACTAGAAACACTGGGGAGCTGTTTTTT. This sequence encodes CASSLTGTRNTGELFF.

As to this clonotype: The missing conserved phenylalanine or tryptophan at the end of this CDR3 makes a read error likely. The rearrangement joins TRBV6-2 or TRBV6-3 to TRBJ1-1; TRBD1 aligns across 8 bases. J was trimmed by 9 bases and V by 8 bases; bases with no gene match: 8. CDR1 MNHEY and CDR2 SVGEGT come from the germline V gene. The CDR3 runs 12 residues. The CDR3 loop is CASRRGQTKAFI. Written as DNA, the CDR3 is TGTGCCAGCCGCAGGGGGCAGACTAAAGCTTTCATT.

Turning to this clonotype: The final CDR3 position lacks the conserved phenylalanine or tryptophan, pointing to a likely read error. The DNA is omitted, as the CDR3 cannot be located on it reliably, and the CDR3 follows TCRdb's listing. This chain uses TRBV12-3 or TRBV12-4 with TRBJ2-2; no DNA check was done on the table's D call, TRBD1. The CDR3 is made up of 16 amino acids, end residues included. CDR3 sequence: CASSLGTETNTGEVLL.

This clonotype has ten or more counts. The CDR3 DNA follows: TGCGCCAGCAGCCGAGAGGTCGGGGACAGGGGATACAATGAGCAGTTCTTC. It specifies CASSREVGDRGYNEQFF. The chain uses TRBV4-1 and TRBJ2-1; TRBD1 agrees at 10 bases. The germline V gene encodes CDR1 MGHRA and CDR2 YSYEKL. The CDR3 sequence is 17 residues long. V dropped 4 bases and J dropped 4; count of bases not matched to a gene: 10.

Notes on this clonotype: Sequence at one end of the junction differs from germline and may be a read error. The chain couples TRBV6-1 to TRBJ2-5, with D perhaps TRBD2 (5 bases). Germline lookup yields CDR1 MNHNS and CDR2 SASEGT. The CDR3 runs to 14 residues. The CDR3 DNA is TGTGCCAGTAGTAAAGGCGGGTATGGAGAGACACAGTACTTC. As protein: CASSKGGYGETQYF.

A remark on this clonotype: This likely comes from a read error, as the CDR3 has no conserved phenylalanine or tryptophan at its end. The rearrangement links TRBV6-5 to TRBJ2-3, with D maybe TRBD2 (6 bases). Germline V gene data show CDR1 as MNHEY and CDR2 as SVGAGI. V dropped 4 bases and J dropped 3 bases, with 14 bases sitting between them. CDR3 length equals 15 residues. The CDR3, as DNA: TGTGCCAGCAGTTTGGAGGGGAGGCCAACAGATACGCAGTATTTA. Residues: CASSLEGRPTDTQYL.

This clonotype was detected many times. The CDR3 region is CASSLEWDRQYNEQFF. CDR3 DNA sequence: TGTGCCAGCAGCTTGGAATGGGACAGACAATACAATGAGCAGTTCTTC. This sequence joins TRBV5-5 and TRBJ2-1; 7 bases are shared with TRBD1. The junction had 7 bases not matched to a gene; V was cut back by 0 bases and J by 4 bases. In germline, CDR1 is SGHKS, CDR2 YYEKEE (reference sequence). CDR3 length: 16 amino acids.

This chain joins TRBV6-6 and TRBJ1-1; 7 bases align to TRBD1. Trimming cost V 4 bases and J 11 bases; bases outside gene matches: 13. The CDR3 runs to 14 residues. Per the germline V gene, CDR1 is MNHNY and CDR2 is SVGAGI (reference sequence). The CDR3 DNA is TGTGCCAGCAGTTCCCGGGGGACAGAAAGTTCGGCTTTCTTT. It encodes CASSSRGTESSAFF.

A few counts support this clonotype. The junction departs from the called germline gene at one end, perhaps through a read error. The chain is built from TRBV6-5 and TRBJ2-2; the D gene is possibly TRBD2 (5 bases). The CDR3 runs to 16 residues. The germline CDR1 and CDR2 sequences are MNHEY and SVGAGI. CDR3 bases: TGTGCCAGCAGTCACGGGTCCCTAGGCAACACCGGGAAGCTGTTTTTC. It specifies CASSHGSLGNTGKLFF.

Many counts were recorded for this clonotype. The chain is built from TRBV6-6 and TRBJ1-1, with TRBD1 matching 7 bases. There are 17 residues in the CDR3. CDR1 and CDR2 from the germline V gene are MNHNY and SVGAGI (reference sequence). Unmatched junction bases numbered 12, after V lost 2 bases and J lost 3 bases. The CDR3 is CASSYGPWSGGDTEAFF. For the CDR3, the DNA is TGTGCCAGCAGTTACGGGCCTTGGTCAGGGGGAGACACTGAAGCTTTCTTT.

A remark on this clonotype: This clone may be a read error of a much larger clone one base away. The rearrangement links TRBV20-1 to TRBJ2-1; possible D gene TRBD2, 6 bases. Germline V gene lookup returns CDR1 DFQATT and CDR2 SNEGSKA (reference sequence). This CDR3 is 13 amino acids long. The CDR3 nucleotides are TGCAGTGCTAGCGGGAGATTGGCGAATGAGCACTTCTTC. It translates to CSASGRLANEHFF.

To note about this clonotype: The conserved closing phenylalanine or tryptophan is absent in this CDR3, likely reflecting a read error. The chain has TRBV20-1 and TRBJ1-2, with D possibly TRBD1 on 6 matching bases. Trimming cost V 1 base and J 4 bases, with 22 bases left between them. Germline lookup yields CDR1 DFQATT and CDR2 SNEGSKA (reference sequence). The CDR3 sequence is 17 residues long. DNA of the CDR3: TGCAGTGCTAGAGCCGGGGGCCCCCGGCCCCAAAGCTATGGCTACACCCTC. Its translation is CSARAGGPRPQSYGYTL.

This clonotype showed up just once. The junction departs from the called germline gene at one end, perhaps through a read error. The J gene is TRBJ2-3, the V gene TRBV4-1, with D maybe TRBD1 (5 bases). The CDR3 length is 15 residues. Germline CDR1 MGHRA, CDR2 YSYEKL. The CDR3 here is CASSQDVARTYTQYF. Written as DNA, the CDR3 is TGCGCCAGTAGCCAAGATGTCGCGAGGACATATACGCAGTATTTT.

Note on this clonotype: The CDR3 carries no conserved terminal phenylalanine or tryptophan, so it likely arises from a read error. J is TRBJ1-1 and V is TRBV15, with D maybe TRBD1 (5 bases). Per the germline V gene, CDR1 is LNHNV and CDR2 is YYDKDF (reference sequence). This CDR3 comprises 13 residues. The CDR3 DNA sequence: TGTGCCGCCAGCGAAGACAGGAACACTGAAGCTTTCTTA. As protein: CAASEDRNTEAFL.

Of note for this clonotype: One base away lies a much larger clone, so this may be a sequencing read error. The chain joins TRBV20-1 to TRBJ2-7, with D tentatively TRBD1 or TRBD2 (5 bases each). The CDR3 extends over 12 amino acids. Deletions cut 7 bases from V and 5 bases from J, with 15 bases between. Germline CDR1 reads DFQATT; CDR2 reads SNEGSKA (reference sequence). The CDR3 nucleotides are TGCAGTGGTAGGGCAGGGACCCACGAGCAGTACTTC. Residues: CSGRAGTHEQYF.

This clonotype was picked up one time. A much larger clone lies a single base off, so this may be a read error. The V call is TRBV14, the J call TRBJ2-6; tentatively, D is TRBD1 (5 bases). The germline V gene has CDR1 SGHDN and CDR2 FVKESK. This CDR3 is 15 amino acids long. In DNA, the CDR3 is TGTGCCAGCAGCCGTGGATTCCCTGGGGCCAGCGTCCTGACTTTC. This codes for CASSRGFPGASVLTF.

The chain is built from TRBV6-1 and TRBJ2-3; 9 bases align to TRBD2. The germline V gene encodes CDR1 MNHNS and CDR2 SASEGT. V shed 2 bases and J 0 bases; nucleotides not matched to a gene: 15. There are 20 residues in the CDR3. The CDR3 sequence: CASSENPWESGRPSTDTQYF. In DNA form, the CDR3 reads TGTGCCAGCAGTGAAAATCCGTGGGAGAGCGGGAGGCCAAGCACAGATACGCAGTATTTT.

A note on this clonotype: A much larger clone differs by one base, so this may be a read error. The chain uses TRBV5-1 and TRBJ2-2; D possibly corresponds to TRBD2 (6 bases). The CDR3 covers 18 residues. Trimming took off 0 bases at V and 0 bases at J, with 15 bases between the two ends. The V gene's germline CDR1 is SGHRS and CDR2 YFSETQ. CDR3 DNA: TGCGCCAGCAGCTTGGTTCCCATGGAGGGGCCGAACACCGGGGAGCTGTTTTTT. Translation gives CASSLVPMEGPNTGELFF.

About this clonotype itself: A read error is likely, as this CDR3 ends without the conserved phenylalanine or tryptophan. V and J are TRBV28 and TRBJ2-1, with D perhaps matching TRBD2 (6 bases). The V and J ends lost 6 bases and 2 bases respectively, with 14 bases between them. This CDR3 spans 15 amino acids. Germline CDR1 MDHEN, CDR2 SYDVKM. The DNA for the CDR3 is TGTGCCAGCAGGGGCGGGGCTGCCGCCTACAATGAGCAGTTCTAC. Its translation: CASRGGAAAYNEQFY.